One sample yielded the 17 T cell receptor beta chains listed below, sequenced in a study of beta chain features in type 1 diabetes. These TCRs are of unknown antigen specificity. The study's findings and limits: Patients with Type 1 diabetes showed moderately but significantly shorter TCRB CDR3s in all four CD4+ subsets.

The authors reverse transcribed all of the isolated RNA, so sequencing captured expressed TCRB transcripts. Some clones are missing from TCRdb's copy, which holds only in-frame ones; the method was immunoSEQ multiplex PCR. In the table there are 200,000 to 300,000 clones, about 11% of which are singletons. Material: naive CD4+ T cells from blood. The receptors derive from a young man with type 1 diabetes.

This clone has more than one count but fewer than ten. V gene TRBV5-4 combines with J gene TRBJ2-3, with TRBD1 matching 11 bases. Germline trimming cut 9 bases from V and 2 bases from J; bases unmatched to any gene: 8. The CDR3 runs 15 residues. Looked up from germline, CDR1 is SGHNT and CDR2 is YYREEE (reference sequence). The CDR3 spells CATRNGQGATDTQYF. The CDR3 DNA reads TGTGCCACCCGAAACGGACAGGGGGCCACAGATACGCAGTATTTT.

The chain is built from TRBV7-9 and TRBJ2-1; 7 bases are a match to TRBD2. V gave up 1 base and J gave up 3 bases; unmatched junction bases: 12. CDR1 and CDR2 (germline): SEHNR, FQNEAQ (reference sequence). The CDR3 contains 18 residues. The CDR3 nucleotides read TGTGCCAGCAGCTTAGGCGCCGGGGGGAGCGGTAACTACAATGAGCAGTTCTTC. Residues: CASSLGAGGSGNYNEQFF. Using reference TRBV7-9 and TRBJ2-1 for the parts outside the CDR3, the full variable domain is DTGVSQNPRHKITKRGQNVTFRCDPISEHNRLYWYRQTLGQGPEFLTYFQNEAQLEKSRLLSDRFSAERPKGSFSTLEIQRTEQGDSAMYLCASSLGAGGSGNYNEQFFGPGTRLTVL.

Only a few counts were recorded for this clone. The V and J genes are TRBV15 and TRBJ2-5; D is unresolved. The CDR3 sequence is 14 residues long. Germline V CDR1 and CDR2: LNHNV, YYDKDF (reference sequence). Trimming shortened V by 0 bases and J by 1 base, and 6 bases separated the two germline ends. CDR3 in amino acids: CATSRDRSQETQYF. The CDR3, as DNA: TGTGCCACCAGCAGAGATCGCAGCCAAGAGACCCAGTACTTC.

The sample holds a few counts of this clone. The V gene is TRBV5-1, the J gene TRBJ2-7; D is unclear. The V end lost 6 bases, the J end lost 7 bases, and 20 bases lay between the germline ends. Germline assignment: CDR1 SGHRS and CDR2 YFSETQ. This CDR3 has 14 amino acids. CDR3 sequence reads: CASTSDSRAGEQYF. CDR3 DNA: TGCGCCAGCACCTCTGATTCCCGAGCCGGGGAGCAGTACTTC.

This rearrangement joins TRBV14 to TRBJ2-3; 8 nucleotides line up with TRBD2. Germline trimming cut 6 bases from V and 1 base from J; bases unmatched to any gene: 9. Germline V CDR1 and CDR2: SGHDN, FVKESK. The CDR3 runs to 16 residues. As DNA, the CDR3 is TGTGCCAGCAGTCTATTAGCGGGGCGCGGCACAGATACGCAGTATTTT. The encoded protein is CASSLLAGRGTDTQYF.

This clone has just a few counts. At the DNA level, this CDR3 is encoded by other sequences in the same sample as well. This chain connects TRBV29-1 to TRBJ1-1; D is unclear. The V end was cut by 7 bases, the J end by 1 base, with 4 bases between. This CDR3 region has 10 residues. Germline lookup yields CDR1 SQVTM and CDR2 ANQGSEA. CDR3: CSGQNTEAFF. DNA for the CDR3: TGCAGCGGACAGAACACTGAAGCTTTCTTT.

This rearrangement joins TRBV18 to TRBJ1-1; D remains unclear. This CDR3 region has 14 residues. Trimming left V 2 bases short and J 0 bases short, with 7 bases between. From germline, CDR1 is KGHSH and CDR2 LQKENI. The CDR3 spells CASSPYEMNTEAFF. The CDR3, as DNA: TGTGCCAGCTCACCATACGAGATGAACACTGAAGCTTTCTTT.

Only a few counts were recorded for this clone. This chain's CDR3 is CASSESGTTAGEQYF. The CDR3 nucleotides are TGTGCCAGCAGTGAATCCGGGACCACCGCGGGGGAGCAGTACTTC. This sequence joins TRBV25-1 and TRBJ2-7; TRBD2 might be the D (6 bases). Germline-derived CDR1 and CDR2 are MGHDK and SYGVNS. This CDR3 has 15 residues. The V and J ends lost 1 base and 7 bases respectively, with 17 bases between them.

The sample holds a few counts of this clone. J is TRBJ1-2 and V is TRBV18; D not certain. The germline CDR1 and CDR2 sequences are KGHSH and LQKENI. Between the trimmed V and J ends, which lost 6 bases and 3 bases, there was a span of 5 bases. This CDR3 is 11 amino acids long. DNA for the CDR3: TGTGCCAGCTCTCGGGACTATGGCTACACCTTC. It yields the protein CASSRDYGYTF.

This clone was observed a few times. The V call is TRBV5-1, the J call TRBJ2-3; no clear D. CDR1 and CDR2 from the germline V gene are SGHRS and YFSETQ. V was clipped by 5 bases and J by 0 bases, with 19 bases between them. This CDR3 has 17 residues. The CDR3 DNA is TGCGCCAGCAGTTCGATAGATGGAGACCTTAGCACAGATACGCAGTATTTT. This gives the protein CASSSIDGDLSTDTQYF.

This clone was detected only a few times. The CDR3 loop reads CASSHTGAVGQPQHF. The DNA of the CDR3 is TGCGCCAGCAGCCACACAGGGGCAGTCGGTCAGCCCCAGCATTTT. The rearrangement joins TRBV4-3 to TRBJ1-5, with TRBD1 matching 7 bases. Looked up from germline, CDR1 is LGHNA and CDR2 is YSLEER. CDR3 length: 15 residues. After removal of 3 bases from V and 6 bases from J, the junction contained 8 bases not matched to a gene.

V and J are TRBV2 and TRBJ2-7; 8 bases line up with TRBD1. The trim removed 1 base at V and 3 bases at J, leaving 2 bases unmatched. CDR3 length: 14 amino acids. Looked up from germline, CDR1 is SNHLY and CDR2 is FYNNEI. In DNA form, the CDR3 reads TGTGCCAGCAGTGAAGGCAGGGGGCTCTACGAGCAGTACTTC. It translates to CASSEGRGLYEQYF.

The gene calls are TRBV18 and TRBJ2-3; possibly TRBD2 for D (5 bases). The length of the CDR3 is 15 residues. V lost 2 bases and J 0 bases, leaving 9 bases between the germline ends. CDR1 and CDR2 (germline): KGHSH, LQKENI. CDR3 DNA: TGTGCCAGCTCACCAAAATCGGGGAGCACAGATACGCAGTATTTT. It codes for CASSPKSGSTDTQYF. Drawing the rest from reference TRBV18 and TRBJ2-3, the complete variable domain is NAGVMQNPRHLVRRRGQEARLRCSPMKGHSHVYWYRQLPEEGLKFMVYLQKENIIDESGMPKERFSAEFPKEGPSILRIQQVVRGDSAAYFCASSPKSGSTDTQYFGPGTRLTVL.

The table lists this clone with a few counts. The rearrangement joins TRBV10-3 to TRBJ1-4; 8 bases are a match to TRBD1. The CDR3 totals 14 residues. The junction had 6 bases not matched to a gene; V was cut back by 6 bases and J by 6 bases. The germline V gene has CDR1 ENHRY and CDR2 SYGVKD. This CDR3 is CAIRIQGDDEKLFF. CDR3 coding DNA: TGTGCCATCAGGATACAGGGGGATGATGAAAAACTGTTTTTT.

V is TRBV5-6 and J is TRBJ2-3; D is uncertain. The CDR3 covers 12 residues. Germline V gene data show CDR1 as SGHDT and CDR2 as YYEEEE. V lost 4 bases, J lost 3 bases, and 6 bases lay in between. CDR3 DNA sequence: TGTGCCAGCAGCCGAGATACAGATACGCAGTATTTT. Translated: CASSRDTDTQYF.

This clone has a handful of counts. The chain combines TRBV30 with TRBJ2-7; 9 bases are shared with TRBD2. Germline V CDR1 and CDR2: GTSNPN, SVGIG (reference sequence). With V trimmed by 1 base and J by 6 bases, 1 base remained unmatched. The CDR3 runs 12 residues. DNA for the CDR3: TGTGCCTGGAGTGGGCGGGGGGGCGAGCAGTACTTC. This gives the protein CAWSGRGGEQYF. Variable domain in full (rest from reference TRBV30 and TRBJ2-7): SQTIHQWPATLVQPVGSPLSLECTVEGTSNPNLYWYRQAAGRGLQLLFYSVGIGQISSEVPQNLSASRPQDRQFILSSKKLLLSDSGFYLCAWSGRGGEQYFGPGTRLTVT.

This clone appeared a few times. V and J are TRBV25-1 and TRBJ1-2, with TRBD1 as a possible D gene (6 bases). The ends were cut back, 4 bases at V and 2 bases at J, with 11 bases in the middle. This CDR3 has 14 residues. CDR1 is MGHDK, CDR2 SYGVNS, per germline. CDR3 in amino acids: CASSGRGANYGYTF. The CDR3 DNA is TGTGCCAGCAGTGGTCGGGGGGCGAACTATGGCTACACCTTC.